The 20 T cell receptor beta chains given below trace back to one sample, sequenced in a study of T-cell reconstitution after alpha-beta-depleted transplantation in children. Unique molecular identifiers were used in preparing the TCRbeta library. A single record per CDR3 protein comes from TCRdb applying MiXCR to the PCR reads. The sample lists some 200,000 distinct CDR3 sequences, approximately 14% occurring once. Material: PBMCs from the stem cell graft donor, obtained from the stem cell graft. All receptors come from a human donor who donated a stem cell graft to a child with acute lymphoblastic leukemia.

The rearrangement links TRBV10-2 to TRBJ2-6, with D possibly being TRBD1 (6 bases). V shed 6 bases and J shed 5 bases, with 11 bases lying between them. The germline CDR1 and CDR2 sequences are WSHSY and SAAADI. The CDR3 loop spans 14 amino acids. The CDR3 region is CASSQTGRANVLTF. CDR3 nucleotides: TGCGCCAGCAGCCAGACAGGCAGGGCCAACGTCCTGACTTTC.

This clonotype was counted between two and nine times. The chain employs TRBV12-3 or TRBV12-4 and TRBJ2-2; D unresolved. V lost 3 bases and J lost 0, with 5 bases in between. This CDR3 region has 14 residues. CDR3 protein: CASSFIPNTGELFF. The CDR3 DNA reads as TGTGCCAGCAGTTTCATCCCGAACACCGGGGAGCTGTTTTTT.

This clonotype showed up many times. V is TRBV20-1 and J is TRBJ2-7; 7 nucleotides match TRBD1. The ends lost 3 bases at V and 4 bases at J; junction bases unmatched: 9. CDR3 size: 14 residues. Germline V gene data show CDR1 as DFQATT and CDR2 as SNEGSKA (reference sequence). The CDR3 bases are TGCAGTGCTAGTCTTCCAGGGGGAAGATACGAGCAGTACTTC. Its protein product is CSASLPGGRYEQYF.

This clonotype occurred many times. The J gene is TRBJ2-7, the V gene TRBV10-3; D is perhaps TRBD2 (6 bases). The CDR3 sequence is 15 residues long. Trimming shortened V by 10 bases and J by 4 bases, and 23 bases separated the two germline ends. Germline CDR1 reads ENHRY; CDR2 reads SYGVKD. The CDR3 DNA sequence: TGTGCCACCGGTGATTCGAGGAGGGCTCGGTACGAGCAGTACTTC. Protein product: CATGDSRRARYEQYF.

The chain recombines TRBV18 with TRBJ1-1; the D is unclear. The CDR3 length is 15 residues. CDR1 is KGHSH, CDR2 LQKENI, per germline. Trimming removed 2 bases from V and 5 bases from J, with 15 bases in between. The CDR3: CASSPGFKLWTEAFF. CDR3 DNA sequence: TGTGCCAGCTCACCAGGGTTTAAGCTGTGGACTGAAGCTTTCTTT.

This clonotype was seen many times. The chain carries TRBV5-1 and TRBJ2-1; TRBD2 is a possible D gene (5 bases). The CDR3 consists of 15 residues. V gave up 1 base and J gave up 0 bases, with 8 bases separating them. Germline assignment: CDR1 SGHRS and CDR2 YFSETQ. Here the CDR3 reads CASSLRTGSYNEQFF. DNA for the CDR3: TGCGCCAGCAGCTTGCGGACTGGCTCCTACAATGAGCAGTTCTTC.

This clonotype appeared a few times. The rearrangement links TRBV12-3 or TRBV12-4 to TRBJ1-5; D is possibly TRBD1 (6 bases). The CDR3 has 13 residues. V lost 5 bases, J lost 9 bases, and 14 bases lay in between. The CDR3 spells CASSQQQGRPQHF. The CDR3, as DNA: TGTGCCAGCAGTCAACAACAGGGTCGGCCCCAGCATTTT.

This clonotype has a count of ten or more. This sequence joins TRBV10-3 and TRBJ1-1; 8 nucleotides agree with TRBD1. After removal of 6 bases from V and 0 bases from J, the junction contained 0 bases not matched to a gene. The CDR3 is 13 residues long. Looked up from germline, CDR1 is ENHRY and CDR2 is SYGVKD. The chain's CDR3 is CAIRDRVNTEAFF. In nucleotides, the CDR3 is TGTGCCATCAGGGACAGGGTGAACACTGAAGCTTTCTTT.

Many counts were recorded for this clonotype. The chain combines TRBV7-9 with TRBJ2-3, with TRBD2 matching over 8 bases. The CDR3 loop spans 14 amino acids. CDR1 and CDR2 from the germline V gene are SEHNR and FQNEAQ (reference sequence). CDR3 amino acids: CASKREFNTDTQYF. CDR3 sequence (DNA): TGTGCTTCAAAGCGGGAGTTCAACACAGATACGCAGTATTTT.

Ten or more counts support this clonotype. The rearrangement links TRBV9 to TRBJ1-2; D remains unclear. Trimming pared 0 bases from V and 2 bases from J, leaving 11 bases between. The CDR3 length is 15 residues. Germline V gene data show CDR1 as SGDLS and CDR2 as YYNGEE. Here the CDR3 DNA reads TGTGCCAGCAGCGTAGAAGTACACTCAAACTATGGCTACACCTTC. It yields the protein CASSVEVHSNYGYTF.

This chain uses TRBV11-2 with TRBJ2-7; TRBD2 aligns across 11 bases. The CDR3 consists of 14 residues. Germline lookup yields CDR1 SGHAT and CDR2 FQNNGV. The ends lost 5 bases at V and 5 bases at J; junction bases unmatched: 5. In DNA form, the CDR3 reads TGTGCCAGCAGCCAAACTAGCGGGAGCGACGAGCAGTACTTC. Amino acids: CASSQTSGSDEQYF.

This clonotype appeared many times. The chain uses TRBV6-5 and TRBJ2-7, with 10 bases fitting TRBD1. The CDR3 length is 15 residues. Germline CDR1 is MNHEY and CDR2 is SVGAGI. Losses at the gene ends were 6 bases for V and 0 bases for J; bases not matched to a gene: 5. CDR3 in amino acids: CASRGDRGRSYEQYF. CDR3 DNA: TGTGCCAGCAGGGGGGACAGGGGTCGCTCCTACGAGCAGTACTTC.

This clonotype was seen a handful of times. CDR3 sequence (DNA): TGTGCCAGCTCACCACCGACAGGGTTGGGATCCGGGGAGCTGTTTTTT. It codes for CASSPPTGLGSGELFF. V gene TRBV18 combines with J gene TRBJ2-2, with TRBD1 identical over 7 bases. V gave up 0 bases and J gave up 6 bases; unmatched junction bases: 7. The CDR3 covers 16 residues. Germline assignment: CDR1 KGHSH and CDR2 LQKENI.

This clonotype occurred a few times. Since no conserved phenylalanine or tryptophan closes the CDR3, a read error is the likely cause. The DNA is omitted, as the CDR3 cannot be located on it reliably, and the CDR3 follows TCRdb's listing. CDR3 region: CASSPGQLAGVATI. This chain joins TRBV11-3 and TRBJ2-1; TRBD2, the D gene given by the table, was not confirmed from the DNA. The CDR3 has 14 residues if both end residues are counted. In germline, CDR1 is SGHNT, CDR2 YENEEA.

The chain couples TRBV12-3 or TRBV12-4 to TRBJ2-1; TRBD1 aligns across 8 bases. The V segment lost 4 bases and the J segment 2 bases; nucleotides outside the gene matches: 4. The length of the CDR3 is 15 residues. The CDR3 sequence is CASSSPGQAYNEQFF. CDR3 nucleotides: TGTGCCAGCAGTTCCCCGGGACAGGCCTACAATGAGCAGTTCTTC.

This clonotype has a count of ten or more. CDR3 nucleotide sequence: TGTGCCAGCAGCTTGGTACCTAGGGATGAGCAGTTCTTC. It translates to CASSLVPRDEQFF. The chain links TRBV5-5 to TRBJ2-1; no firm D call. This CDR3 has 13 residues. Germline lookup yields CDR1 SGHKS and CDR2 YYEKEE (reference sequence). The V end lost 0 bases, the J end lost 8 bases, and 9 bases lay between the germline ends. Complete variable domain (other parts from reference TRBV5-5 and TRBJ2-1): DAGVTQSPTHLIKTRGQQVTLRCSPISGHKSVSWYQQVLGQGPQFIFQYYEKEERGRGNFPDRFSARQFPNYSSELNVNALLLGDSALYLCASSLVPRDEQFFGPGTRLTVL.

In the case of this clonotype: Being one base from a much bigger clone, this may be a read error. The chain employs TRBV10-2 and TRBJ1-2, with 8 bases matching TRBD1. The germline V gene encodes CDR1 WSHSY and CDR2 SAAADI. The CDR3 runs 12 residues. The trim removed 5 bases at V and 6 bases at J, leaving 2 bases unmatched. CDR3 nucleotide sequence: TGCGCCAGCAGTAAGGACAGGGATGGCTACACCTTC. Its protein is CASSKDRDGYTF.

This clonotype was recorded a few times. This CDR3 is CASSHVDEQFF. The DNA for the CDR3 is TGTGCCAGCAGCCATGTGGATGAGCAGTTCTTC. This chain joins TRBV3-1 and TRBJ2-1; no firm D call. Germline V gene data show CDR1 as LGHDT and CDR2 as YNNKEL (reference sequence). The V gene lost 3 bases and the J gene lost 8 bases, with 5 bases spanning the gap. The CDR3 runs 11 residues.

This clonotype showed up many times. The chain recombines TRBV18 with TRBJ2-3; D is unclear. V was trimmed by 3 bases and J by 2 bases, leaving 0 bases between them. The germline V gene encodes CDR1 KGHSH and CDR2 LQKENI. The CDR3 has 11 amino acids. CDR3 residues: CASSPTDTQYF. CDR3 coding DNA: TGTGCCAGCTCACCCACAGATACGCAGTATTTT.

There are a few counts of this clonotype. The chain uses TRBV2 and TRBJ2-1; D tentatively reads TRBD1 or TRBD2 (6 bases each). The CDR3 is 15 residues long. Germline values: CDR1 SNHLY, CDR2 FYNNEI. The V and J ends lost 3 bases and 10 bases respectively, with 19 bases between them. DNA for the CDR3: TGTGCCAGCAGTGATGTCGGGGGCCGGGTCAGGGAGCAGTTCTTC. This gives the protein CASSDVGGRVREQFF.